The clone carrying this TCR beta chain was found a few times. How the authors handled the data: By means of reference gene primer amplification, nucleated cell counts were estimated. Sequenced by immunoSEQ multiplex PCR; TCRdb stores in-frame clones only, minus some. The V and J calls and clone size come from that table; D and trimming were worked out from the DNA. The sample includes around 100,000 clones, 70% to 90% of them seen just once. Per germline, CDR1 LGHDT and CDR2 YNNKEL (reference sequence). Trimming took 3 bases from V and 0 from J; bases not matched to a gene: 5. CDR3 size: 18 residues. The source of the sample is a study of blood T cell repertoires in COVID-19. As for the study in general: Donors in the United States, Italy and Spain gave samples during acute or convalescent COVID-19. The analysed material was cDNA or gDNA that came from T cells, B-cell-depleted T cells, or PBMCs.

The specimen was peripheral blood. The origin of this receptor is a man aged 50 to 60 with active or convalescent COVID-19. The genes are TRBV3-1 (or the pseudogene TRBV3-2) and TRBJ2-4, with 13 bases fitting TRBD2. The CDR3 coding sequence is TGTGCCAGCAGCCAGACTAGCGGGGGGCCATTAGCCAAAAACATTCAGTACTTC. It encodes CASSQTSGGPLAKNIQYF.